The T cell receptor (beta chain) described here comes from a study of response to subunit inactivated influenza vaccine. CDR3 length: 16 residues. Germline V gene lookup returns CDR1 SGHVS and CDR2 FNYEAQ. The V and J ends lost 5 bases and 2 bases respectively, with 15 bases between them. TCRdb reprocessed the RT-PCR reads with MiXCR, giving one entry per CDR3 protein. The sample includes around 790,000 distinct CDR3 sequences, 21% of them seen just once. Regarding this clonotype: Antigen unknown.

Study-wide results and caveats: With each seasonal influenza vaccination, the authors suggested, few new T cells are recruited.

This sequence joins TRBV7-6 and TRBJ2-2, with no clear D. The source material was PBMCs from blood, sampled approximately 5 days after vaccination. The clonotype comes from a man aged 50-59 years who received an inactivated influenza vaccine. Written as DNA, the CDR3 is TGTGCCAGCAGCCAGGCGCCTATCCTCAACACCGGGGAGCTGTTTTTT. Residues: CASSQAPILNTGELFF.